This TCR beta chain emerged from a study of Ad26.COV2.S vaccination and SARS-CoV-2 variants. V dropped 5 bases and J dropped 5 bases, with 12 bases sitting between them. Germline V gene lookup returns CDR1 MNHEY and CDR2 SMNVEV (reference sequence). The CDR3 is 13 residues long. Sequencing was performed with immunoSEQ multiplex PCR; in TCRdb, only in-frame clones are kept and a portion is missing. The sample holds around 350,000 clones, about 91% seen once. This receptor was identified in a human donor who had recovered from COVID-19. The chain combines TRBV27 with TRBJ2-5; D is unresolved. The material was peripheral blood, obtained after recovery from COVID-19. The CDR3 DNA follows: TGTGCCAGCAGTCTCGAGGTTGGTGAGACCCAGTACTTC. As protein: CASSLEVGETQYF.